The source of this TCR beta chain is a study of cytomegalovirus exposure and HLA in healthy donors. Study background: Tens of millions of unique TCRs from HLA-typed donors made up an early data release.

This CDR3 has 15 residues. Per the germline V gene, CDR1 is MNHNS and CDR2 is SASEGT. J was trimmed by 4 bases and V by 3 bases; bases with no gene match: 6. Study outcomes and limitations: Reported results showed that the classifier diagnosed cytomegalovirus status with high specificity and sensitivity.

PCR primers comprised 60 Vbeta and 13 Jbeta primers. Sequencing was performed with immunoSEQ multiplex PCR; in TCRdb, only in-frame clones are kept and a portion is missing. The sample shows 200,000 to 250,000 clones, around 80% of them seen only once. As for this clone: Antigen unknown.

The receptor's source is a girl aged 2 to 10 in good health and CMV-seronegative. The sample taken for sequencing was PBMCs. The chain uses TRBV6-1 and TRBJ1-2; TRBD1 matches at 9 bases. CDR3: CASSDGDRVGYGYTF. CDR3 bases: TGTGCCAGCAGTGATGGGGACAGGGTGGGCTATGGCTACACCTTC.